The source of this T cell receptor beta chain is a study of blood T cell repertoires in COVID-19. Germline V gene data show CDR1 as MDHEN and CDR2 as SYDVKM. Trimming at V came to 6 bases and at J to 1 base, leaving 21 bases not matched to a gene. The CDR3 has 21 residues. This clone was seen only once. Source study methods: By means of reference gene primer amplification, nucleated cell counts were estimated. Clones were read by immunoSEQ multiplex PCR, and TCRdb kept only the in-frame ones, dropping some. That table furnishes V, J and clone size, whereas the DNA furnished D and trimming. Found here are approximately 58,000 clones, more than 90% of them singletons; the top ten hold approximately 3%.

Sequencing input: peripheral blood. V usage is TRBV28 and J usage is TRBJ2-5, with 12 bases identical to TRBD2. The sequence was obtained from a human donor in a cohort sampled during active COVID-19. This CDR3 reads CASREASGRAVRETGQETQYF. As DNA, the CDR3 is TGTGCCAGCAGGGAGGCTAGCGGGAGGGCCGTTAGGGAAACTGGCCAAGAGACCCAGTACTTC. Full variable domain (missing parts from reference TRBV28 and TRBJ2-5): DVKVTQSSRYLVKRTGEKVFLECVQDMDHENMFWYRQDPGLGLRLIYFSYDVKMKEKGDIPEGYSVSREKKERFSLILESASTNQTSMYLCASREASGRAVRETGQETQYFGPGTRLLVL.